This TCR beta chain was profiled in a study of blood T cells in healthy people across ages. Study-level information: For every two T cells, template switching captured about one barcoded beta molecule.

Primers used in a second PCR of about 6 to 11 cycles were a sample-barcoded 5' primer and a J-beta primer mix. TCRdb reprocessed the 5' RACE reads via MiXCR and lists one record per CDR3 protein. The sample consists of roughly 1.9 million distinct CDR3 sequences, around 40% of them appearing once. Each individual donor underwent a draw of approximately 10 milliliters of peripheral blood. General observations from the study: What prevented conclusive comparison of naive and antigen-experienced cells was that PBMCs were unsorted. The study found more naive CD4+ cells and higher diversity in long-lived than aged donors.

For this clonotype: The antigen is not known.

The sequencing sample was made of blood. The TCR sequence derives from a human donor in good health.

The chain's CDR3 is CASSFQGAGGGYTF. The DNA of the CDR3 is TGTGCCAGCAGTTTTCAGGGGGCAGGGGGTGGCTACACCTTC. The chain combines TRBV27 with TRBJ1-2; 8 nucleotides match TRBD1. Germline V gene data show CDR1 as MNHEY and CDR2 as SMNVEV (reference sequence). The CDR3 is 14 amino acids. V gave up 3 bases and J gave up 7 bases; unmatched junction bases: 7.